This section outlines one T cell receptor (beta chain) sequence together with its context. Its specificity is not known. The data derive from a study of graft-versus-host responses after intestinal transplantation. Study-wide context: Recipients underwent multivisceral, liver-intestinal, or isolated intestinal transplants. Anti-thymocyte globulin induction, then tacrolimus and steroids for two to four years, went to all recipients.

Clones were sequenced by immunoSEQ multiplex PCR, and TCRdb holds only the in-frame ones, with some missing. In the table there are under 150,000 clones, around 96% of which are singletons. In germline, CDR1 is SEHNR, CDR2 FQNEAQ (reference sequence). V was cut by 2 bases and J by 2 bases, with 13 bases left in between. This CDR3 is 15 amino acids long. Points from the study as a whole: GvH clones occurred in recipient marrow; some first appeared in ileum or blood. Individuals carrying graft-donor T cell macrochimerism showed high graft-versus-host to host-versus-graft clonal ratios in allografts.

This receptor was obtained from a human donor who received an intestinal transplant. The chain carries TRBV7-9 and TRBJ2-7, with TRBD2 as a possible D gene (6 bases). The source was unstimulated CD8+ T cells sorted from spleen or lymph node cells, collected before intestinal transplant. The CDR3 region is CASSLLRGAPYEQYF. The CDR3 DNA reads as TGTGCCAGCAGCTTACTCCGCGGGGCACCCTACGAGCAGTACTTC.